These 26 T cell receptor beta chains were all obtained from the same sample, sequenced in a study of control samples from healthy donors and cancer patients. Sequencing was performed with immunoSEQ multiplex PCR; in TCRdb, only in-frame clones are kept and a portion is missing. In the table there are tens of thousands of clones, around 95% of which are singletons. Sequencing was done on a sample of blood. These receptors all stem from a man younger than 40 in good health.

V gene TRBV7-2 combines with J gene TRBJ2-1; 9 bases align to TRBD2. The germline V gene has CDR1 SGHTA and CDR2 FQGNSA. V was pared by 5 bases and J by 1 base, with 9 bases of the junction left unmatched. CDR3 length: 17 residues. The CDR3 loop is CASSPRGAGGSYNEQFF. The CDR3 DNA reads as TGTGCCAGCAGCCCCAGGGGAGCGGGAGGTTCCTACAATGAGCAGTTCTTC.

This clone was seen a single time. The V call is TRBV7-8, the J call TRBJ2-2, with D possibly called TRBD1 or TRBD2 (5 bases each). The CDR3 totals 12 residues. The germline CDR1 and CDR2 sequences are SGHVS and FQNEAQ. In DNA form, the CDR3 reads TGTGCGGGGCGGACTGATACCGGGGAGCTGTTTTTT. It yields the protein CAGRTDTGELFF. Full variable domain (rest looked up from reference TRBV7-8 and TRBJ2-2): GAGVSQSPRYKVAKRGQDVALRCDPISGHVSLFWYQQALGQGPEFLTYFQNEAQLDKSGLPSDRFFAERPEGSVSTLKIQRTQQEDSAVYLCAGRTDTGELFFGEGSRLTVL.

The chain combines TRBV6-2 or TRBV6-3 with TRBJ1-5; no firm D call. The CDR3 loop spans 12 amino acids. The germline V and J ends were trimmed by 4 bases and 6 bases, with 7 bases remaining between them. Per germline, CDR1 MNHEY and CDR2 SVGEGT. CDR3 DNA: TGTGCCAGCAGTTCCCCAGCTCAGCCCCAGCATTTT. Its translation: CASSSPAQPQHF.

The genes are TRBV28 and TRBJ1-4, with TRBD1 identical over 8 bases. CDR3 size: 15 residues. CDR1 and CDR2 (germline): MDHEN, SYDVKM. J was trimmed by 3 bases and V by 6 bases; bases with no gene match: 6. The CDR3 spells CASSYLQGANEKLFF. CDR3 sequence (DNA): TGTGCCAGCAGCTATTTACAGGGGGCTAATGAAAAACTGTTTTTT.

This clone has a single count. V usage is TRBV5-5 and J usage is TRBJ2-5, with a possible D match to TRBD2 (5 bases). Germline V gene lookup returns CDR1 SGHKS and CDR2 YYEKEE (reference sequence). V lost 0 bases, J lost 5 bases, and 14 bases lay in between. The CDR3 consists of 15 residues. The CDR3 DNA reads as TGTGCCAGCAGCTTGGAGTCGGGATTCGAGGAGACCCAGTACTTC. Protein sequence: CASSLESGFEETQYF.

The chain is built from TRBV6-2 or TRBV6-3 and TRBJ2-3, with D unresolved. The germline V gene encodes CDR1 MNHEY and CDR2 SVGEGT. Trimming left V 6 bases short and J 4 bases short, with 8 bases between. The CDR3 contains 12 residues. CDR3 loop: CASSPSADTQYF. The CDR3 region has the DNA TGTGCCAGCAGCCCTAGTGCAGATACGCAGTATTTT.

This clone has just one count. The rearrangement links TRBV23-1 to TRBJ2-4; TRBD2 matches at 11 bases. TRBV23-1 qualifies as an ORF whose function is uncertain. The V gene end was trimmed by 6 bases and the J gene end by 6 bases; junction bases not matched to a gene: 7. CDR3 size: 15 residues. The CDR3 sequence is CASRRSGRASNIQYF. The CDR3 DNA is TGCGCCAGCAGACGTAGCGGGAGGGCTTCAAACATTCAGTACTTC.

The chain is built from TRBV6-2 or TRBV6-3 and TRBJ1-1, with TRBD1 matching 7 bases. Germline V gene sequence: CDR1 MNHEY, CDR2 SVGEGT. The CDR3 is made up of 14 amino acids. The V gene end was trimmed by 2 bases and the J gene end by 5 bases; junction bases not matched to a gene: 5. In nucleotides, the CDR3 is TGTGCCAGCAGTTACAGGGGGCAATTGACTGAAGCTTTCTTT. Protein product: CASSYRGQLTEAFF.

The chain joins TRBV25-1 to TRBJ2-7, with 8 bases that match TRBD1. Germline V CDR1 and CDR2: MGHDK, SYGVNS. With 8 bases clipped from V and 5 bases from J, the junction kept 2 bases outside the gene matches. The CDR3 runs 11 residues. CDR3 DNA: TGTGCCAGCGGACAGGGCAACGAGCAGTACTTC. Protein sequence: CASGQGNEQYF.

This chain connects TRBV7-3 to TRBJ2-1, with D hard to call. Germline values: CDR1 SGHTA, CDR2 FQGTGA. The V end lost 4 bases, the J end lost 9 bases, and 13 bases lay between the germline ends. CDR3 length equals 13 residues. Written as DNA, the CDR3 is TGTGCCAGCAGCTCGGCACCGCGGACTGAGCAGTTCTTC. Protein product: CASSSAPRTEQFF.

The chain is built from TRBV7-3 and TRBJ2-7, with 9 positions matching TRBD2. The V segment lost 1 base and the J segment 1 base; nucleotides outside the gene matches: 5. There are 16 residues in the CDR3. Germline V CDR1 and CDR2: SGHTA, FQGTGA. The CDR3 sequence is CASSLMAGGPSYEQYF. In DNA, the CDR3 is TGTGCCAGCAGCTTAATGGCGGGAGGGCCTTCCTACGAGCAGTACTTC.

This chain uses TRBV9 with TRBJ1-6; D perhaps matches TRBD1 (5 bases). Germline-derived CDR1 and CDR2 are SGDLS and YYNGEE. Trimming pared 0 bases from V and 2 bases from J, leaving 6 bases between. The CDR3 spans 15 residues. Here the CDR3 reads CASSVGGAYNSPLHF. The CDR3 nucleotides read TGTGCCAGCAGCGTAGGGGGGGCCTATAATTCACCCCTCCACTTT.

The V gene is TRBV29-1, the J gene TRBJ2-3; 7 nucleotides match TRBD2. CDR3 length: 15 amino acids. Germline assignment: CDR1 SQVTM and CDR2 ANQGSEA. V was pared by 1 base and J by 0 bases, with 4 bases of the junction left unmatched. This CDR3 reads CSVEVPSGSTDTQYF. The CDR3 nucleotides read TGCAGCGTTGAAGTCCCTAGCGGCAGCACAGATACGCAGTATTTT.

The rearrangement links TRBV6-5 to TRBJ1-1; D unclear. V lost 10 bases to trimming and J lost 2 bases, with 11 bases between them. The CDR3 is 12 residues long. Germline CDR1 reads MNHEY; CDR2 reads SVGAGI. Here the CDR3 DNA reads TGTGCCATTGACGGACGTAACACTGAAGCTTTCTTT. Translating gives CAIDGRNTEAFF.

V is TRBV7-2 and J is TRBJ2-2; no firm D call. V lost 5 bases and J 2 bases, leaving 6 bases between the germline ends. The CDR3 length is 13 residues. Germline loops: CDR1 SGHTA, CDR2 FQGNSA. CDR3 coding DNA: TGTGCCAGCAGCCGTGAAAACACCGGGGAGCTGTTTTTT. Translating gives CASSRENTGELFF.

The chain couples TRBV30 to TRBJ2-5, with TRBD1 matching 8 bases. After removal of 1 base from V and 3 bases from J, the junction contained 4 bases not matched to a gene. This CDR3 has 14 residues. CDR1 is GTSNPN, CDR2 SVGIG, per germline (reference sequence). CDR3 loop: CAWSGQGSEETQYF. CDR3 DNA: TGTGCCTGGAGTGGACAGGGGTCAGAAGAGACCCAGTACTTC.

The chain is built from TRBV10-3 and TRBJ2-1, with 13 bases lining up with TRBD2. This CDR3 spans 16 amino acids. Germline loops: CDR1 ENHRY, CDR2 SYGVKD. Trimming took 3 bases from V and 7 from J; bases not matched to a gene: 6. In nucleotides, the CDR3 is TGTGCCATCAGTGAACTAGCGGGAGGGCCGTTGAATGAGCAGTTCTTC. Translation: CAISELAGGPLNEQFF.

The genes are TRBV11-2 and TRBJ2-3; no firm D call. Germline values: CDR1 SGHAT, CDR2 FQNNGV. Trimming took off 1 base at V and 1 base at J, with 3 bases between the two ends. The CDR3 spans 13 residues. The CDR3 DNA sequence: TGTGCCAGCAGCTTAGCGGGCACAGATACGCAGTATTTT. As protein: CASSLAGTDTQYF.

The V gene is TRBV18, the J gene TRBJ2-4, with unresolved D. The germline V and J ends were trimmed by 11 bases and 0 bases, with 8 bases remaining between them. This CDR3 has 12 amino acids. From germline, CDR1 is KGHSH and CDR2 LQKENI. CDR3 sequence: CAGELAKNIQYF. The CDR3 coding sequence is TGTGCCGGTGAACTAGCCAAAAACATTCAGTACTTC. Combining the CDR3 with reference TRBV18 and TRBJ2-4 gives the whole variable domain NAGVMQNPRHLVRRRGQEARLRCSPMKGHSHVYWYRQLPEEGLKFMVYLQKENIIDESGMPKERFSAEFPKEGPSILRIQQVVRGDSAAYFCAGELAKNIQYFGAGTRLSVL.

The rearrangement joins TRBV20-1 to TRBJ2-5; 12 nucleotides match TRBD2. With 3 bases clipped from V and 6 bases from J, the junction kept 8 bases outside the gene matches. CDR1 and CDR2 from the germline V gene are DFQATT and SNEGSKA (reference sequence). The CDR3 extends over 15 amino acids. The CDR3 loop reads CSASALAGGRKTQYF. CDR3 nucleotide sequence: TGCAGTGCTAGTGCACTAGCGGGAGGTCGGAAGACCCAGTACTTC.

This clone was counted once. CDR3 protein: CAWSVLGGRAKVNEQFF. As DNA, the CDR3 is TGTGCCTGGAGTGTACTTGGCGGGAGGGCCAAGGTGAATGAGCAGTTCTTC. V usage is TRBV30 and J usage is TRBJ2-1; 9 bases line up with TRBD2. Germline V gives CDR1 GTSNPN, CDR2 SVGIG (reference sequence). With V trimmed by 0 bases and J by 7 bases, 13 bases remained unmatched. This CDR3 comprises 17 residues.

The sample holds one count of this clone. The chain employs TRBV7-9 and TRBJ2-1; the D gene is possibly TRBD2 (5 bases). Germline V CDR1 and CDR2: SEHNR, FQNEAQ (reference sequence). The CDR3 has 12 residues. The V end lost 3 bases, the J end lost 7 bases, and 7 bases lay between the germline ends. The CDR3 DNA follows: TGTGCCAGCAGCTTTAGCGTGAATGAGCAGTTCTTC. It codes for CASSFSVNEQFF.

J is TRBJ2-7 and V is TRBV7-9, with 7 bases that match TRBD1. The CDR3 has 17 residues. The J segment lost 5 bases and the V segment lost 3 bases, leaving 16 bases of the junction unmatched. CDR1 and CDR2 (germline): SEHNR, FQNEAQ (reference sequence). The CDR3 DNA sequence: TGTGCCAGCAGCTTCGAGAGGGGGCCGCGACCCTCGCACGAGCAGTACTTC. This sequence encodes CASSFERGPRPSHEQYF. Full variable domain (rest looked up from reference TRBV7-9 and TRBJ2-7): DTGVSQNPRHKITKRGQNVTFRCDPISEHNRLYWYRQTLGQGPEFLTYFQNEAQLEKSRLLSDRFSAERPKGSFSTLEIQRTEQGDSAMYLCASSFERGPRPSHEQYFGPGTRLTVT.

Here the CDR3 reads CASSVEGTGGEKLFF. The CDR3 nucleotides are TGTGCCAGCAGCGTAGAAGGGACAGGGGGAGAAAAACTGTTTTTT. The gene calls are TRBV9 and TRBJ1-4; 11 nucleotides line up with TRBD1. CDR1 and CDR2 from the germline V gene are SGDLS and YYNGEE. The CDR3 length is 15 residues. The trim removed 0 bases at V and 8 bases at J, leaving 3 bases unmatched.

The rearrangement uses TRBV24-1 and TRBJ1-2, with D possibly TRBD1 on 6 matching bases. Germline CDR1 and CDR2: KGHDR and SFDVKD. Trimming took 6 bases from V and 4 from J, leaving 38 bases between them. The CDR3 covers 22 residues. The CDR3 loop reads CATSSPTPVIFPADRISYGYTF. CDR3 DNA: TGTGCCACCAGTTCCCCTACACCAGTGATTTTCCCCGCCGACAGGATCAGCTATGGCTACACCTTC.

On this clone itself: This CDR3 fails to terminate in the conserved phenylalanine or tryptophan, so it likely reflects a read error. The DNA is omitted, as the CDR3 cannot be located on it reliably, and the CDR3 follows TCRdb's listing. This chain links TRBV6-5 with TRBJ2-7; the table names TRBD1, a call not compared with the DNA. The CDR3 comprises 13 residues, both ends counted. Germline V gene sequence: CDR1 MNHEY, CDR2 SVGAGI. The CDR3 is CASSYTGTGTKSL.